This TCR beta chain was identified during a study of early T cells in non-severe SARS-CoV-2 infection. Study at large: Bulk RNA taken from unsorted whole blood was sequenced, leaving chains unpaired.

The study, taken as a whole, reports: Comparison of clonotypes with VDJdb favored anti-spike CD8 responses while missing private and CD4 specificities.

Unique molecular identifiers tagged individual cDNA molecules. Via MiXCR, TCRdb re-called the 5' RACE reads, giving one row per CDR3 protein. The data hold about 98,000 distinct CDR3 sequences, with 9.5% to 12% observed a single time. This clonotype was seen more than once but under ten times. The target antigen is unknown. This CDR3 has 13 residues. V lost 3 bases, J lost 6 bases, and 5 bases stayed unmatched. Germline assignment: CDR1 MNHEY and CDR2 SVGAGI. This receptor was obtained from an adult who was a healthcare worker with PCR-confirmed SARS-CoV-2 infection or an uninfected control (not recorded which). The chain carries TRBV6-5 and TRBJ2-7; 7 bases fit TRBD1. Sequencing was done on a sample of whole blood. CDR3 residues: CASSYEGALEQYF. The CDR3 DNA sequence: TGTGCCAGCAGTTATGAGGGGGCCCTCGAGCAGTACTTC.